This TCR beta chain was identified during a study of blood T cells in healthy people across ages. Through a sample-barcoded 5' primer and a J-beta primer mix, a second PCR was run for about 6 to 11 cycles. From the 5' RACE reads, TCRdb called clonotypes with MiXCR, one entry per CDR3 protein. Of roughly 1,500,000 distinct CDR3 sequences detected, about 35% appear once; the ten largest clones hold approximately 10%. This clonotype was seen once. Its antigen is unidentified. Trimming shortened V by 11 bases and J by 8 bases, and 12 bases separated the two germline ends. This CDR3 is 10 amino acids long. CDR1 is SEHNR and CDR2 is FQNEAQ in the germline V gene (reference sequence). General observations from the study: Correlation between TCR beta diversity and naive T cell percentage was strong. Naive CD4+ cell counts and diversity both ran higher in long-lived than in aged donors.

The sequenced sample was blood. The source of this sequence is a woman in her 30s in good health. The rearrangement links TRBV7-9 to TRBJ1-1, with D possibly being TRBD1 (5 bases). The CDR3, as DNA: TGTGCCGGATCCGACAGCGAAGCTTTCTTT. The encoded protein is CAGSDSEAFF.